This T cell receptor beta chain was sequenced in a study of blood T cell repertoires in COVID-19. Study in general: In each case, the material was cDNA or gDNA derived from T cells, B-cell-depleted T cells, or PBMCs.

This table comes from immunoSEQ multiplex PCR, and its TCRdb copy is limited to in-frame clones, with some not included. The sample contains about 270,000 clones, roughly nine tenths of which appear only once. This CDR3 has 13 amino acids. Germline lookup yields CDR1 SGHTS and CDR2 YDEGEE. The ends were cut back, 6 bases at V and 3 bases at J, with 13 bases in the middle. Seattle patient enrollment occurred during active infection, with longitudinal follow-up thereafter. V and J are TRBV5-8 and TRBJ2-7; D gene ambiguous. Material for sequencing was peripheral blood. The receptor comes from a woman in her 30s with COVID-19, enrolled during active disease. The CDR3 region is CASTTQHGYEQYF. The CDR3 DNA sequence: TGTGCCAGCACGACTCAACACGGCTACGAGCAGTACTTC.